This T cell receptor (beta chain) comes out of a study of cytomegalovirus exposure and HLA in healthy donors (TCRdb year 2017). About the investigation overall: According to a later analysis, one platform produced both the 100 to 150 validation repertoires and the 700 or so repertoires of the first cohort. The aim of the study was to test whether cataloging public T cell receptors could identify signatures of past pathogen exposure. Along with the approximately 600-subject first cohort, a separate validation cohort of over a hundred different subjects was used. The study combined high-throughput TCR immunosequencing, statistical association of individual TCRs with disease status, and machine learning to predict cytomegalovirus infection status. Overall study outcomes, separate from this receptor: In vitro tests confirmed that a few of the cytomegalovirus-associated TCR beta chains recognize cytomegalovirus antigens. The authors suggested that the approach could potentially be extended to other disease states and immunological phenotypes. Subsequent analysis determined that TCRs grouped into clusters in the first cohort also showed a tendency toward co-occurrence across the 120 validation repertoires, and 85% to 95% of cluster scores exceeded 0. Most TCR sequences were observed very rarely across donors, whereas some public TCRs were present in many individuals. The study gave a list of 150 to 200 TCR beta chains associated with cytomegalovirus. A later analysis lacked HLA typing for the validation cohort, so it scored co-occurrence in that cohort across all 130 or so repertoires. The classifier was reported to diagnose cytomegalovirus status with high specificity and sensitivity in both the original cohort and the validation cohort.

CDR1 and CDR2, per the germline V gene, are SGHRS and YFSETQ. From the cysteine up to the phenylalanine, the CDR3 has a length of 15 residues. Solely the CDR3 DNA is kept, with 45 bases framed from the first base. V was cut back by 0 bases and J by 7 bases, leaving a gap of 13 bases between them. Library generation was performed with the immunoSEQ multiplex PCR assay. Concerning the study's data processing: A statistical classification framework was built for diagnosing cytomegalovirus status from the catalog of TCR beta chain sequences. The table comes from immuneACCESS by way of TCRdb, which keeps in-frame sequences with V and J called. Part of the clones is missing from these tables; in studies checked, under half for an unresolved V gene and the rest for unknown reasons. V, J and clone size derive from that table, while D and trimming were established from the DNA sequence. Counted in this sample were 60,000 to 75,000 clones; around 96% of them appeared once. The top ten clonotypes cover 0.9% to 1% of the sample.

Separate from the approximately 670-subject first cohort, the validation cohort of 120 subjects was the group to which the donors belonged. About this clone itself: The specificity of this receptor is unknown. No much larger clonotype is one base removed from it; base qualities were not supplied.

The sequence was obtained from a young man in good health and CMV-seronegative. Sequencing input: PBMCs. The chain uses TRBV5-1 and TRBJ1-4; the D gene lacks a confident call. The CDR3 region reads CASSLGGLEIEKLFF. At the DNA level, the sequence is TGCGCCAGCAGCTTGGGCGGCTTAGAGATTGAAAAACTGTTTTTT.